One and the same sample provided the 22 T cell receptor beta chains below, sequenced in a study of blood T cell repertoires in COVID-19. This table comes from immunoSEQ multiplex PCR, and its TCRdb copy is limited to in-frame clones, with some not included. This table holds 650,000 to 800,000 clones, around 89% found once. Input material: peripheral blood. Receptors originate from a woman between 18 and 29 years old with acute or convalescent COVID-19.

This clone has a handful of counts. This rearrangement joins TRBV2 to TRBJ1-1; tentative D call: TRBD1 (6 bases). The V gene lost 5 bases and the J gene lost 1 base, with 8 bases spanning the gap. Germline V lookup: CDR1 SNHLY, CDR2 FYNNEI. The CDR3 consists of 13 residues. The CDR3 loop reads CASSWTANTEAFF. CDR3 bases: TGTGCCAGCAGTTGGACAGCGAACACTGAAGCTTTCTTT.

V and J are TRBV5-1 and TRBJ1-1; D call uncertain. In germline, CDR1 is SGHRS, CDR2 YFSETQ. The CDR3 totals 14 residues. Trimming removed 2 bases from V and 7 bases from J, with 15 bases in between. CDR3 sequence reads: CASSFETSSLEAFF. In DNA form, the CDR3 reads TGCGCCAGCAGCTTCGAGACATCATCCCTTGAAGCTTTCTTT.

The chain couples TRBV2 to TRBJ1-5; D unresolved. CDR3 length: 13 amino acids. The V and J ends lost 2 bases and 2 bases respectively, with 4 bases between them. Germline V gene lookup returns CDR1 SNHLY and CDR2 FYNNEI. The CDR3 here is CASSEPGNQPQHF. The CDR3 DNA sequence: TGTGCCAGCAGTGAACCCGGCAATCAGCCCCAGCATTTT. Together with reference TRBV2 and TRBJ1-5, the CDR3 gives the full variable domain: EPEVTQTPSHQVTQMGQEVILRCVPISNHLYFYWYRQILGQKVEFLVSFYNNEISEKSEIFDDQFSVERPDGSNFTLKIRSTKLEDSAMYFCASSEPGNQPQHFGDGTRLSIL.

The V call is TRBV7-6, the J call TRBJ1-2; TRBD1 matches at 7 bases. This CDR3 comprises 15 residues. V lost 0 bases and J lost 8; bases outside the gene matches: 9. The germline CDR1 and CDR2 sequences are SGHVS and FNYEAQ. The CDR3 is CASSLALRGKEGYTF. The CDR3 nucleotides read TGTGCCAGCAGCTTAGCGCTCAGGGGGAAAGAAGGCTACACCTTC.

CDR3 loop: CATSKSPLPTGGAVTQYF. CDR3 DNA sequence: TGTGCCACCAGCAAGAGCCCTCTACCTACAGGGGGCGCGGTGACCCAGTACTTC. This sequence joins TRBV15 and TRBJ2-5; 9 bases fit TRBD1. Germline CDR1 and CDR2: LNHNV and YYDKDF (reference sequence). This CDR3 is 18 amino acids long. With 4 bases clipped from V and 7 bases from J, the junction kept 19 bases outside the gene matches. Supplemented by reference TRBV15 and TRBJ2-5, the full variable domain reads DAMVIQNPRYQVTQFGKPVTLSCSQTLNHNVMYWYQQKSSQAPKLLFHYYDKDFNNEADTPDNFQSRRPNTSFCFLDIRSPGLGDTAMYLCATSKSPLPTGGAVTQYFGPGTRLLVL.

This clone appeared a few times. The rearrangement uses TRBV6-6 and TRBJ1-6; the match to TRBD1 covers 8 bases. V lost 6 bases, J lost 9 bases, and 4 bases stayed unmatched. The CDR3 consists of 13 residues. CDR1 is MNHNY, CDR2 SVGAGI, per germline (reference sequence). Here the CDR3 reads CASRGQDSSPLHF. CDR3 coding DNA: TGTGCCAGCAGGGGACAGGACTCTTCACCCCTCCACTTT.

This chain links TRBV28 with TRBJ2-7; D unresolved. This CDR3 has 12 residues. The germline V and J ends were trimmed by 6 bases and 4 bases, with 10 bases remaining between them. Germline assignment: CDR1 MDHEN and CDR2 SYDVKM. In DNA form, the CDR3 reads TGTGCCAGCAGCAAGCCAGGATACGAGCAGTACTTC. Amino acid sequence: CASSKPGYEQYF.

The chain is built from TRBV7-9 and TRBJ2-7, with D possibly matching TRBD1 (5 bases). CDR1 SEHNR and CDR2 FQNEAQ come from the germline V gene (reference sequence). The CDR3 totals 16 residues. The V end was cut by 5 bases, the J end by 0 bases, with 17 bases between. This CDR3 reads CASSPPIRQSSYEQYF. The CDR3 nucleotides read TGTGCCAGCAGCCCCCCCATTCGACAGAGCTCCTACGAGCAGTACTTC.

As concerns this clone: An end of the junction does not agree with germline; a read error may underlie this. The chain employs TRBV27 and TRBJ2-7, with 9 bases matching TRBD2. In germline, CDR1 is MNHEY, CDR2 SMNVEV (reference sequence). The CDR3 sequence is 14 residues long. CDR3 loop: CASSSDLAGYEQYF. The CDR3 DNA sequence: TGTGCCAGCAGTTCCGACCTAGCGGGGTACGAGCAATACTTC.

The V and J genes are TRBV21-1 and TRBJ1-1. TRBV21-1 counts as a pseudogene. The CDR3 sequence is 16 residues long. The DNA for the CDR3 is TGTGCCAGCAGCCCCCGGGATATCCCATGGGGCACTGAAGCTTTCTTT. Its translation is CASSPRDIPWGTEAFF.

A few counts support this clone. CDR3 sequence reads: CASSPAGGKANYGYTF. CDR3 DNA: TGTGCCAGCAGCCCGGCGGGAGGGAAGGCTAACTATGGCTACACCTTC. The chain carries TRBV27 and TRBJ1-2; D uncertain. The V end lost 6 bases, the J end lost 0 bases, and 17 bases lay between the germline ends. The CDR3 is 16 amino acids. The germline gives CDR1 MNHEY, CDR2 SMNVEV (reference sequence).

The gene calls are TRBV2 and TRBJ1-2; TRBD1 agrees at 8 bases. V lost 5 bases and J lost 5; bases outside the gene matches: 7. The CDR3 runs to 14 residues. CDR1 and CDR2 (germline): SNHLY, FYNNEI. CDR3 sequence: CASSKDRGPYGYTF. The DNA of the CDR3 is TGTGCCAGCAGTAAAGACAGGGGACCGTATGGCTACACCTTC.

The chain has TRBV12-3 or TRBV12-4 and TRBJ2-2, with D uncertain. The CDR3 is 13 residues long. The V and J ends lost 5 bases and 4 bases respectively, with 8 bases between them. CDR3 coding DNA: TGTGCCAGCAGTGCGACTCCCACCGGGGAGCTGTTTTTT. This encodes CASSATPTGELFF.

This clone appeared a few times. The chain recombines TRBV28 with TRBJ1-2; D may be TRBD1 (5 bases). The V gene's germline CDR1 is MDHEN and CDR2 SYDVKM. With 5 bases removed from V and 4 bases from J, the gap between germline ends came to 23 bases. The CDR3 totals 17 residues. CDR3 in amino acids: CASSPQALDRAAYGYTF. The CDR3 bases are TGTGCCAGCAGTCCTCAAGCCCTTGACAGAGCCGCCTATGGCTACACCTTC.

This sequence joins TRBV13 and TRBJ1-1; 7 positions match TRBD1. In germline, CDR1 is PRHDT, CDR2 FYEKMQ (reference sequence). V shed 3 bases and J 5 bases; nucleotides not matched to a gene: 6. The CDR3 is 14 residues long. CDR3 residues: CASSFGRGRTEAFF. Written as DNA, the CDR3 is TGTGCCAGCAGCTTTGGCAGGGGGAGGACTGAAGCTTTCTTT.

The gene calls are TRBV29-1 and TRBJ1-1, with a possible D match to TRBD1 (5 bases). Germline V gene sequence: CDR1 SQVTM, CDR2 ANQGSEA. The CDR3 spans 12 residues. V was clipped by 7 bases and J by 1 base, with 10 bases between them. The CDR3 protein is CSAGLQNTEAFF. CDR3 DNA sequence: TGCAGCGCGGGACTGCAGAACACTGAAGCTTTCTTT. The variable domain in full, completed from reference TRBV29-1 and TRBJ1-1, reads SAVISQKPSRDICQRGTSLTIQCQVDSQVTMMFWYRQQPGQSLTLIATANQGSEATYESGFVIDKFPISRPNLTFSTLTVSNMSPEDSSIYLCSAGLQNTEAFFGQGTRLTVV.

The chain has TRBV6-5 and TRBJ1-2; 8 bases match TRBD1. Germline V gives CDR1 MNHEY, CDR2 SVGAGI. This CDR3 contains 13 residues. J gave up 7 bases and V 4 bases, and 5 bases lay outside the gene matches. The CDR3 is CASSFGQGSGYTF. DNA for the CDR3: TGTGCCAGCAGTTTCGGACAGGGATCTGGCTACACCTTC.

The chain carries TRBV4-1 and TRBJ2-2, with D possibly being TRBD1 (6 bases). From germline, CDR1 is MGHRA and CDR2 YSYEKL. This CDR3 comprises 16 residues. V was pared by 6 bases and J by 6 bases, with 20 bases between. DNA for the CDR3: TGCGCCAGCAGGCGGTACGGACAGTTCTGGGCCGGGGAGCTGTTTTTT. This gives the protein CASRRYGQFWAGELFF.

The J gene is TRBJ1-4, the V gene TRBV10-2, with unresolved D. In germline, CDR1 is WSHSY, CDR2 SAAADI. V was shortened by 3 bases and J by 0 bases, with 8 bases between the two germline ends. The CDR3 is 15 residues long. Here the CDR3 reads CASSDSVATNEKLFF. The CDR3 DNA reads as TGCGCCAGCAGTGACTCGGTTGCAACTAATGAAAAACTGTTTTTT.

The chain couples TRBV19 to TRBJ1-5; D remains unclear. CDR1 LNHDA and CDR2 SQIVND come from the germline V gene (reference sequence). The V end lost 7 bases, the J end lost 0 bases, and 16 bases lay between the germline ends. The CDR3 totals 16 residues. In DNA form, the CDR3 reads TGTGCCAGTACCCCGGAGGCGACGCTTAGCAATCAGCCCCAGCATTTT. Residues: CASTPEATLSNQPQHF.

J is TRBJ1-2 and V is TRBV6-4; 10 nucleotides align to TRBD1. This CDR3 has 15 amino acids. CDR1 MRHNA and CDR2 SNTAGT come from the germline V gene. The junction had 4 bases not matched to a gene; V was cut back by 2 bases and J by 4 bases. CDR3 sequence (DNA): TGTGCCAGCAGTGACGGGACAGGGGTTGGCTATGGCTACACCTTC. Translation gives CASSDGTGVGYGYTF.

Written as DNA, the CDR3 is TGTGCCAGCAGCTTGATGGGGGGTGGTGGCTACACCTTC. This encodes CASSLMGGGGYTF. J is TRBJ1-2 and V is TRBV5-4; maybe TRBD1 (5 bases). Germline loops: CDR1 SGHNT, CDR2 YYREEE (reference sequence). There are 13 residues in the CDR3. The ends were cut back, 1 base at V and 7 bases at J, with 11 bases in the middle.